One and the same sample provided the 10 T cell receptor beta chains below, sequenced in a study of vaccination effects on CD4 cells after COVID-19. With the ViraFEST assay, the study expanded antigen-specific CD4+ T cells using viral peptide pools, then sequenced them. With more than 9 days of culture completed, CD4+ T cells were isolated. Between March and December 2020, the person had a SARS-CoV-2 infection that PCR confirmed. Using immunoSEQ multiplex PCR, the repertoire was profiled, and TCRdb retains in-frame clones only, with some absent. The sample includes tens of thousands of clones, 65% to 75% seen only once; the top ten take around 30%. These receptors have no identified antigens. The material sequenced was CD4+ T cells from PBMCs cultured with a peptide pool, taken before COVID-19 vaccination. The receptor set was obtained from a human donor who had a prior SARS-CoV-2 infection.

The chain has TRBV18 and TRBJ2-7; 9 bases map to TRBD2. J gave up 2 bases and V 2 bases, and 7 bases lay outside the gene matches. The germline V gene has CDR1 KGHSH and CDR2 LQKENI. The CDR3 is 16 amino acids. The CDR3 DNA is TGTGCCAGCTCACCAGTAGCGGGAGCCCTCCCCTACGAGCAGTACTTC. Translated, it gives CASSPVAGALPYEQYF.

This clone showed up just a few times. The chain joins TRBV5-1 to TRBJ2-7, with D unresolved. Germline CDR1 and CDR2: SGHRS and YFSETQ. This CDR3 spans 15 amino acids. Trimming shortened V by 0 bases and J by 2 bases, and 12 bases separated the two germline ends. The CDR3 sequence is CASSLATQRTYEQYF. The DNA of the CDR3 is TGCGCCAGCAGCTTGGCCACACAGAGAACCTACGAGCAGTACTTC.

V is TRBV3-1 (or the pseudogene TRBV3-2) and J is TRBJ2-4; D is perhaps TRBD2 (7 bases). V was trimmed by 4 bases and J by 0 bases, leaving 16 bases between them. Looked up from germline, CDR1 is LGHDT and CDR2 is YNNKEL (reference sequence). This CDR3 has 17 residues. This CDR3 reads CASSPRGGGLAKNIQYF. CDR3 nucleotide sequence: TGTGCCAGCAGCCCCAGAGGGGGGGGTCTAGCCAAAAACATTCAGTACTTC.

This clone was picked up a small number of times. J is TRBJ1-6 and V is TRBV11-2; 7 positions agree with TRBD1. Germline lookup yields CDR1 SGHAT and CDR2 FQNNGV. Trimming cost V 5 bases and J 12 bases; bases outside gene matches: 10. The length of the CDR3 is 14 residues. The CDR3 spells CASSHQGDGEPLHF. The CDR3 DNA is TGTGCCAGCAGCCACCAGGGGGACGGTGAACCCCTCCACTTT.

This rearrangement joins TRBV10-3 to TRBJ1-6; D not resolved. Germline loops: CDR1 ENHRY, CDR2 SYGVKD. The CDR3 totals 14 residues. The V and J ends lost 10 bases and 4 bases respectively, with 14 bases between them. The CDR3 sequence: CATQESDYNSPLHF. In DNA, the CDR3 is TGTGCCACCCAGGAGTCAGATTATAATTCACCCCTCCACTTT.

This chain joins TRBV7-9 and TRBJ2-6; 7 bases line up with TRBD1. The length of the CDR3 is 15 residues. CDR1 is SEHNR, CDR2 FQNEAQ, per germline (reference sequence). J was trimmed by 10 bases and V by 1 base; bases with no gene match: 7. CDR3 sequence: CASSLVGNRGNVLTF. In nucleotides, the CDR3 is TGTGCCAGCAGCTTAGTGGGGAACAGGGGAAACGTCCTGACTTTC.

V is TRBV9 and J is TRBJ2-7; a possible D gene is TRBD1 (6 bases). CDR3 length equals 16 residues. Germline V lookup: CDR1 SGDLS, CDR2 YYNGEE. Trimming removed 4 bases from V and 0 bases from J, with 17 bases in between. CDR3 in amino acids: CASSPTGGRYSYEQYF. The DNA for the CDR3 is TGTGCCAGCAGCCCGACTGGGGGCCGTTACTCCTACGAGCAGTACTTC.

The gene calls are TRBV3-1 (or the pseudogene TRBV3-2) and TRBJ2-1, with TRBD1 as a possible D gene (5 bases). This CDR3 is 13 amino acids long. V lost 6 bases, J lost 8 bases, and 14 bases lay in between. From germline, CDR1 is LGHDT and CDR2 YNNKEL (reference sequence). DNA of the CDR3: TGTGCCAGCAGTGCAATTAGCAGGGATGAGCAGTTCTTC. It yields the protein CASSAISRDEQFF.

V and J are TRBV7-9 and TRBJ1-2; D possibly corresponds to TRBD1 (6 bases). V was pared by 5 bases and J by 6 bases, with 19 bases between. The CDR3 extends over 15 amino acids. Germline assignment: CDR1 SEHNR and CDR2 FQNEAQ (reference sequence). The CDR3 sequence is CASSPSGGRRDGYTF. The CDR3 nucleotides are TGTGCCAGCAGCCCTTCTGGGGGGCGCCGTGATGGCTACACCTTC.

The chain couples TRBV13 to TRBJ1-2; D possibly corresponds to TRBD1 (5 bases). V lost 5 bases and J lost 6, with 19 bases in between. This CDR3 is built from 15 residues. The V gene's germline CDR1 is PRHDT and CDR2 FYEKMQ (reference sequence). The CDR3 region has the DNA TGTGCCAGCAGCAAAGCCAGGGCAATAGAGGATGGCTACACCTTC. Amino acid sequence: CASSKARAIEDGYTF.